This is a list of T cell receptor beta chains from one sample in a study of blood T cell repertoires in COVID-19. Using immunoSEQ multiplex PCR, the repertoire was profiled, and TCRdb retains in-frame clones only, with some absent. Of about 73,000 clones listed, about 80% are singletons. Material: peripheral blood. Receptor source: a human donor in a cohort sampled during active COVID-19. The CDR3 runs from the conserved cysteine through the conserved F or W. A D gene is named only where the DNA matches it firmly. Only some rows state a clone size, as once, few, many or a class for expanded clones.

>TRBV7-8|TRBJ2-7|TRBD2|.
CASSILAGAFSYEQYF
TGTGCCAGCAGCATACTAGCGGGGGCCTTCTCCTACGAGCAGTACTTC
>TRBV19|TRBJ2-2|.|.
CASSMSAGYTGELFF
TGTGCCAGTAGTATGTCGGCAGGATACACCGGGGAGCTGTTTTTT
>TRBV21-1|TRBJ2-7|.|.
CASSSPGHPSYEQYF
TGTGCCAGCAGTTCTCCGGGACATCCTTCCTACGAGCAGTACTTC
>TRBV3-1/TRBV3-2|TRBJ2-7|.|.
CASSRGIYEQYF
TGTGCCAGCAGCCGCGGGATCTACGAGCAGTACTTC
>TRBV4-2|TRBJ1-2|.|.
CASSRWGVTEKANYGYTF
TGTGCCAGCAGCCGATGGGGGGTAACGGAAAAAGCTAACTATGGCTACACCTTC
>TRBV24-1|TRBJ1-5|.|.
CATSDPDRYSNQPQHF
TGTGCCACCAGTGACCCGGACAGATATAGCAATCAGCCCCAGCATTTT
>TRBV11-3|TRBJ2-7|.|.
CASSQAVGGYEQYF
TGTGCCAGCAGCCAGGCGGTAGGAGGCTACGAGCAGTACTTC
>TRBV14|TRBJ2-1|TRBD2|few
CASSRASGGAEQFF
TGTGCCAGCAGCCGTGCTAGCGGGGGGGCGGAGCAGTTCTTC
>TRBV11-2|TRBJ1-6|.|few
CASSLDLSSSYNSPLHF
TGTGCCAGCAGCTTAGATTTATCCAGCTCCTATAATTCACCCCTCCACTTT
>TRBV7-9|TRBJ1-2|TRBD1|.
CASSLLTGGAISKYGYTF
TGTGCCAGCAGCTTACTGACAGGGGGCGCGATCTCAAAGTATGGCTACACCTTC
>TRBV28|TRBJ1-2|.|.
CASRQSGNYGYTF
TGTGCCAGCCGACAGTCAGGGAACTATGGCTACACCTTC
>TRBV7-8|TRBJ2-6|.|.
CASSLSEALRSGANVLTF
TGTGCCAGCAGCTTATCGGAGGCCCTGAGGTCTGGGGCCAACGTCCTGACTTTC
>TRBV9|TRBJ2-2|.|.
CASSDPGAGNTGELFF
TGTGCCAGCAGCGATCCGGGAGCGGGGAACACCGGGGAGCTGTTTTTT
>TRBV5-1|TRBJ2-3|TRBD1|.
CASSTGQGSTDTQYF
TGCGCCAGCAGCACTGGACAGGGTAGCACAGATACGCAGTATTTT
>TRBV5-4|TRBJ2-5|TRBD1|once
CASSLVGTGKETQYF
TGTGCCAGCAGCTTGGTCGGGACAGGGAAAGAGACCCAGTACTTC
>TRBV5-1|TRBJ1-2|TRBD1|.
CASSRSPGQTAGGYTF
TGCGCCAGCAGCCGTTCGCCGGGACAGACGGCAGGGGGCTACACCTTC
>TRBV5-5|TRBJ1-2|.|.
CASSLTWEGGYTF
TGTGCCAGCAGCTTGACGTGGGAGGGCGGCTACACCTTC
>TRBV13|TRBJ2-7|TRBD1|.
CASSPLGQGSTLEQYF
TGTGCCAGCAGCCCACTAGGACAGGGATCTACCCTCGAGCAGTACTTC
>TRBV6-5|TRBJ1-2|TRBD1|.
CASSTGTGNGYTF
TGTGCCAGCAGCACTGGGACAGGGAACGGCTACACCTTC
>TRBV7-9|TRBJ2-1|TRBD2|.
CASSSLGGGAYNEQFF
TGTGCCAGCAGCTCTCTCGGCGGGGGGGCCTACAATGAGCAGTTCTTC
>TRBV4-1|TRBJ2-3|TRBD2|.
CASSQDLPPLAGGGDTQYF
TGCGCCAGCAGCCAAGATTTACCCCCACTAGCGGGGGGAGGGGATACGCAGTATTTT
>TRBV7-8|TRBJ2-1|.|.
CASSPEEDEQFF
TGTGCCAGCAGCCCAGAGGAGGATGAGCAGTTCTTC
>TRBV7-9|TRBJ2-7|TRBD1|medium-sized
CASSHRDRNYEQYF
TGTGCCAGCAGCCACCGGGACAGGAATTACGAGCAGTACTTC
>TRBV27|TRBJ1-2|.|.
CASSLNTESYNYGYTF
TGTGCCAGCAGTTTAAACACAGAATCCTATAACTATGGCTACACCTTC
>TRBV5-4|TRBJ2-3|.|.
CASSLQASSTDTQYF
TGTGCCAGCAGCTTGCAGGCCTCTAGCACAGATACGCAGTATTTT
>TRBV29-1|TRBJ2-3|.|.
CSVEDQDVRDITSTDTQYF
TGCAGCGTTGAAGATCAGGACGTCAGGGATATAACTAGCACAGATACGCAGTATTTT
>TRBV7-9|TRBJ2-5|.|once
CASSLASGAFGETQYF
TGTGCCAGCAGCTTAGCCTCAGGGGCGTTCGGAGAGACCCAGTACTTC
>TRBV4-3|TRBJ1-1|.|.
CASSRSGENTEAFF
TGCGCCAGCAGCCGATCGGGGGAGAACACTGAAGCTTTCTTT
>TRBV6-6|TRBJ2-1|.|.
CASRLDRRYNEQFF
TGTGCCAGCAGACTCGACAGGCGATACAATGAGCAGTTCTTC
>TRBV6-5|TRBJ1-3|.|.
CASSSRTDYSGNTIYF
TGTGCCAGCAGTTCCCGGACAGACTACTCTGGAAACACCATATATTTT
>TRBV27|TRBJ1-5|TRBD1|.
CASCPGTGGGCNQPQHF
TGTGCCAGCTGTCCCGGGACAGGGGGCGGGTGCAATCAGCCCCAGCATTTT
>TRBV11-3|TRBJ2-3|TRBD2|.
CASSPLGTSGSTDTQYF
TGTGCCAGCAGCCCGCTGGGGACTAGCGGGAGCACAGATACGCAGTATTTT
>TRBV3-1/TRBV3-2|TRBJ1-1|.|once
CASSQGTVNTEAFF
TGTGCCAGCAGCCAAGGGACAGTGAACACTGAAGCTTTCTTT
>TRBV15|TRBJ2-5|.|.
CATSRGAGAQETQYF
TGTGCCACCAGCAGAGGCGCGGGGGCCCAAGAGACCCAGTACTTC
>TRBV29-1|TRBJ1-1|.|.
CSVGPEAFF
TGCAGCGTTGGGCCTGAAGCTTTCTTT
>TRBV27|TRBJ2-3|.|.
CASSTLADTQYF
TGTGCCAGCAGTACCCTAGCGGATACGCAGTATTTT
>TRBV19|TRBJ2-1|TRBD1|.
CASSIGTGVYNEQFF
TGTGCCAGTAGTATCGGGACAGGGGTCTACAATGAGCAGTTCTTC
>TRBV9|TRBJ1-1|.|.
CASSPRTAKNTEAFF
TGTGCCAGCAGCCCTCGGACAGCAAAGAACACTGAAGCTTTCTTT
>TRBV6-6|TRBJ2-1|.|few
CASRPATGSSYNEQFF
TGTGCCAGCAGACCCGCAACAGGGAGCTCCTACAATGAGCAGTTCTTC
>TRBV7-6|TRBJ2-2|TRBD1|once
CASSLVRQGVFGGELFF
TGTGCCAGCAGCTTAGTGCGACAGGGGGTTTTCGGCGGGGAGCTGTTTTTT
>TRBV7-9|TRBJ2-5|.|.
CASSSDWTQQETQYF
TGTGCCAGCAGCTCAGATTGGACACAGCAAGAGACCCAGTACTTC
>TRBV10-1|TRBJ2-1|TRBD1|.
CASSKPGQGAYNEQFF
TGCGCCAGCAGCAAACCGGGACAGGGGGCCTACAATGAGCAGTTCTTC
>TRBV28|TRBJ2-2|TRBD2|.
CASRSLAYTGELFF
TGTGCCAGCAGGTCACTAGCGTACACCGGGGAGCTGTTTTTT
>TRBV7-8|TRBJ1-6|.|once
CASSLVARSSYNSPLHF
TGTGCCAGCAGCTTAGTAGCCCGGAGCTCCTATAATTCACCCCTCCACTTT
>TRBV25-1|TRBJ1-1|.|.
CASRPQGNAEAFF
TGTGCCAGCAGGCCCCAGGGTAACGCTGAAGCTTTCTTT
>TRBV4-2|TRBJ2-3|TRBD2|.
CASSQDSGGAADTQYF
TGTGCCAGCAGCCAAGACTCGGGGGGGGCCGCAGATACGCAGTATTTT
>TRBV9|TRBJ2-4|.|.
CASGEGLAKNIQYF
TGTGCCAGCGGAGAGGGACTAGCCAAAAACATTCAGTACTTC
>TRBV19|TRBJ2-7|TRBD1|.
CASSIVRQGIYEQYF
TGTGCCAGTAGTATCGTGAGACAGGGCATCTACGAGCAGTACTTC
>TRBV10-3|TRBJ1-6|.|.
CAIRQGASTPLHF
TGTGCCATCAGACAGGGAGCCTCGACACCCCTCCACTTT
>TRBV6-2/TRBV6-3|TRBJ1-5|.|once
CASSFFHGQPQHF
TGTGCCAGCAGTTTCTTTCATGGCCAGCCCCAGCATTTT
>TRBV20-1|TRBJ2-7|TRBD2|.
CSASGLADYEQYF
TGCAGTGCTAGTGGCCTAGCGGACTACGAGCAGTACTTC
>TRBV11-3|TRBJ1-6|.|.
CASSLPGSSPLHF
TGTGCCAGCAGCTTACCGGGAAGTTCACCCCTCCACTTT
>TRBV4-3|TRBJ2-3|TRBD2|.
CASSQGTSGGTSFTDTQYF
TGCGCCAGCAGCCAAGGAACTAGCGGGGGGACATCTTTCACAGATACGCAGTATTTT
>TRBV27|TRBJ1-1|TRBD1|.
CASSLGQGSTEAFF
TGTGCCAGCAGTTTGGGACAGGGTAGCACTGAAGCTTTCTTT
>TRBV7-8|TRBJ1-1|TRBD1|few
CASSNRQGNTEAFF
TGTGCCAGCAGCAACCGACAGGGGAACACTGAAGCTTTCTTT
>TRBV11-2|TRBJ1-5|.|few
CASSLDRLEPQHF
TGTGCCAGCAGCTTAGACAGGCTTGAGCCCCAGCATTTT
>TRBV7-3|TRBJ2-5|TRBD1|few
CASSLNSGGQETQYF
TGTGCCAGCAGCTTAAATTCAGGGGGCCAAGAGACCCAGTACTTC